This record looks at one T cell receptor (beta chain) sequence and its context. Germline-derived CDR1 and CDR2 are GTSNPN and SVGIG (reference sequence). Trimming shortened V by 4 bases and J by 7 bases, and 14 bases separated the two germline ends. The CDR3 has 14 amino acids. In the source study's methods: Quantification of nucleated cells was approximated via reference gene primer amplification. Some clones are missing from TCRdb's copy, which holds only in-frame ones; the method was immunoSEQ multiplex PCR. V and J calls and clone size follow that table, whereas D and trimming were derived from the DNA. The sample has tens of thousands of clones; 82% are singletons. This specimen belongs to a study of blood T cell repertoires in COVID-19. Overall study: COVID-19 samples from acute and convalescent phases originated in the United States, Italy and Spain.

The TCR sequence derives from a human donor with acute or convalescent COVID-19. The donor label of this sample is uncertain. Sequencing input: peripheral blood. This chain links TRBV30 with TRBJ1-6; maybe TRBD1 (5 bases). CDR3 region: CAWIGAGLNSPLHF. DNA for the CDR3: TGTGCCTGGATTGGAGCAGGGCTAAATTCACCCCTCCACTTT.